Listed here are 2 T cell receptor beta chains from one sample, sequenced in a study of neurological immune-mediated disorders. In TCRdb, the 5' RACE reads were re-called with MiXCR into one record per CDR3 protein. The repertoire holds roughly 55,000 distinct CDR3 sequences, roughly 15% seen once, with 4.4% in the top ten. The sequenced sample consisted of PBMCs. Receptors originate from a man between 60 and 70 years old in good health.

This clonotype was recorded at least ten times. The chain is built from TRBV7-9 and TRBJ2-7; 8 positions agree with TRBD2. V was pared by 5 bases and J by 2 bases, with 17 bases of the junction left unmatched. Per germline, CDR1 SEHNR and CDR2 FQNEAQ (reference sequence). This CDR3 contains 18 residues. The CDR3 sequence is CASSPFGDGGGQAYEQYF. CDR3 in DNA: TGTGCCAGCAGCCCCTTTGGCGACGGGGGGGGGCAGGCCTACGAGCAGTACTTC.

This clonotype has at least ten counts. This rearrangement joins TRBV7-9 to TRBJ2-7, with D unresolved. Trimming stripped 5 bases from V and 2 bases from J, with 13 bases between. The CDR3 is 14 residues long. Germline V lookup: CDR1 SEHNR, CDR2 FQNEAQ (reference sequence). In nucleotides, the CDR3 is TGTGCCAGCAGCCCACGCGACGTAGCCTACGAGCAGTACTTC. Amino acids: CASSPRDVAYEQYF.